This T cell receptor beta chain is from a study of blood T cell repertoires in COVID-19. Study-level information: COVID-19 samples collected from the United States, Italy and Spain covered acute and convalescent phases. Sources were T cells, B-cell-depleted T cells, or PBMCs; the material itself was cDNA or gDNA.

Germline lookup yields CDR1 SNHLY and CDR2 FYNNEI. The CDR3 runs 15 residues. Deletions cut 1 base from V and 2 bases from J, with 10 bases between. Source study methods: Reference gene primer amplification gave estimated nucleated cell counts. TCRdb's copy holds only in-frame clones and misses some; the assay was immunoSEQ multiplex PCR. The V and J calls and the clone size are those of that table, but D and trimming were determined from the DNA. This sample has around 68,000 clones, with around 87% found just once. The TCR sequence derives from a man in his forties or fifties with active COVID-19. Sequencing was done on a sample of peripheral blood. The chain couples TRBV2 to TRBJ2-3; D may be TRBD1 (6 bases). CDR3 coding DNA: TGTGCCAGCAGTGAAGGTTACAGGGTCACAGATACGCAGTATTTT. Translated, it gives CASSEGYRVTDTQYF.